These 8 T cell receptor beta chains share one sample of origin, sequenced in a study of blood T cell repertoires in COVID-19 (TCRdb year 2020). Library preparation was by the immunoSEQ multiplex PCR assay. TCRdb carries this immuneACCESS record with in-frame sequences only. Its versions omit some clonotypes, under half of them owing to an unresolved V gene in the studies checked, with the rest unexplained. The sample data list around 130,000 clones, and around 83% of these were observed just once. The ten biggest clones cover 15% to 20% of the sample. The sequenced sample was peripheral blood. The receptors come from a woman aged 45-60 years with acute or convalescent COVID-19.

V and J are TRBV21-1 and TRBJ1-6. TRBV21-1 is a pseudogene locus. The CDR3 contains 13 residues. CDR3 in amino acids: CASSTWRYLALHF. The CDR3 DNA reads as TGTGCCAGCAGCACTTGGCGGTATTTGGCCCTCCACTTT.

The V call is TRBV4-1, the J call TRBJ2-1, with D perhaps TRBD2 (6 bases). Trimming stripped 0 bases from V and 2 bases from J, with 11 bases between. Per germline, CDR1 MGHRA and CDR2 YSYEKL. The CDR3 runs 16 residues. The CDR3 coding sequence is TGCGCCAGCAGCCAAGAGGTACAGCGGGCCTACAATGAGCAGTTCTTC. It yields the protein CASSQEVQRAYNEQFF.

The gene calls are TRBV6-4 and TRBJ1-2; 12 bases fit TRBD1. CDR3 length: 18 amino acids. Germline CDR1 reads MRHNA; CDR2 reads SNTAGT. Trimming at V came to 5 bases and at J to 4 bases, leaving 14 bases not matched to a gene. The CDR3 sequence: CASSINHGTGGASYGYTF. DNA of the CDR3: TGTGCCAGCAGTATAAACCACGGGACAGGGGGCGCGAGCTATGGCTACACCTTC.

CDR3 sequence reads: CASLFSPAGGPNEQFF. CDR3 coding DNA: TGTGCCAGCCTTTTTTCCCCAGCGGGGGGGCCCAATGAGCAGTTCTTC. The chain uses TRBV5-5 and TRBJ2-1; TRBD2 matches 10 bases. Per germline, CDR1 SGHKS and CDR2 YYEKEE (reference sequence). V was clipped by 7 bases and J by 6 bases; unmatched bases: 13. This CDR3 has 16 amino acids.

The CDR3 loop is CASSIDPDRPSYNEQFF. For the CDR3, the DNA is TGTGCCAGTAGTATAGATCCCGACAGGCCCTCCTACAATGAGCAGTTCTTC. The rearrangement joins TRBV19 to TRBJ2-1, with a weak D call TRBD1 (6 bases). Germline loops: CDR1 LNHDA, CDR2 SQIVND (reference sequence). V gave up 0 bases and J gave up 0 bases, with 12 bases separating them. CDR3 length: 17 amino acids.

The DNA of the CDR3 is TGTGCCAGCAGCTTAGGGGAACAGGTACGGGGCTACACCTTC. Its translation is CASSLGEQVRGYTF. The chain links TRBV7-9 to TRBJ1-2, with a weak D call TRBD1 (5 bases). Germline CDR1 SEHNR, CDR2 FQNEAQ (reference sequence). Trimming cost V 1 base and J 8 bases, with 14 bases left between them. The CDR3 runs 14 residues.

This chain uses TRBV19 with TRBJ1-5; maybe TRBD1 (5 bases). The CDR3 consists of 16 residues. V was shortened by 0 bases and J by 3 bases, with 12 bases between the two germline ends. Germline V CDR1 and CDR2: LNHDA, SQIVND (reference sequence). CDR3 nucleotide sequence: TGTGCCAGTAGTATAGATGGAACAGGCGACAATCAGCCCCAGCATTTT. This translates into CASSIDGTGDNQPQHF.

The chain uses TRBV27 and TRBJ1-6; D not certain. This CDR3 region has 14 residues. V lost 0 bases and J 6 bases, leaving 6 bases between the germline ends. The germline V gene encodes CDR1 MNHEY and CDR2 SMNVEV (reference sequence). The DNA for the CDR3 is TGTGCCAGCAGTTTATCGTTGAGTAATTCACCCCTCCACTTT. Residues: CASSLSLSNSPLHF.